The TCR beta chain described here comes from a study of shared clonotypes between healthy human individuals (TCRdb year 2020). Turning to the overall study: Two women and three men aged 18 to 49 years were included in the cohort. Different laboratories and diverse techniques were used to prepare libraries and sequence TCR repertoires, to increase sequencing depth and limit assay-specific biases. Per donor, three plates each were used for CD4 naive and CD4 memory, two for CD8 naive, and one for CD8 memory. Leukapheresis yielded between about 0.9 and 8.9 billion PBMCs per donor. The study deeply sequenced blood TCR repertoires of five healthy adults to estimate repertoire size and the extent of clonotype sharing between individuals. Overall study outcomes, separate from this receptor: Higher generation probabilities were observed for clonotypes shared by all four sorted-subset donors than for non-shared clonotypes. Roughly 5% of naive CD4, around 4% of naive CD8, approximately 2% of memory CD4, and 0.4% of memory CD8 clonotypes were shared across a few donors. Only blood was sampled, and tissue TCR repertoires likely differ from those in blood. Rarefaction of sorted-subset datasets indicated incomplete sequencing despite the large sequencing depth. Estimated clonotype richness was generally larger for naive than for memory subsets. The small number of donors limited the genetic and exposure-history diversity represented. Pairwise subsampling led to the expectation that sequencing depth would affect the degree of clonotype sharing among donors.

This clone was seen a handful of times. It has no known antigen specificity. Base qualities are not provided; no much larger clone lies one nucleotide away. Using the deep immunoSEQ assay, multiplex PCR amplified TCR CDR3 regions from genomic DNA. Extracted genomic DNA from each cell subset was spread evenly across all wells of several immunoSEQ 96-well plates, with each plate serving as a replicate. For sorted subsets, around 200 ng genomic DNA, equal to 30,000 to 35,000 T cell genomes, was loaded into each replicate PCR. Purified libraries were measured with a Qubit 3.0 fluorometer, size-checked on a Bioanalyzer 2100, and measured again with the KAPA Library Quantification kit. Every immunoSEQ 96-well plate was sequenced on a dedicated single-read 150-cycle Illumina NextSeq 550 flow cell. The source study handled its data this way. The immunoSEQ output contained only junctional sequences without quality scores, so filtering could not match that applied to full-length reads. To assign V/J genes and CDR3, sequences were annotated against IMGT germline references using PyIR, a Python wrapper for IgBLAST v1.9. Reads with weak V/J assignments (E-value above 1e-6), missing CDR3, stop codons, out-of-frame junctions, or ambiguous translated residues were removed. V3J clonotypes were defined as sequences sharing an identical inferred V gene, J gene, and CDR3 amino acid sequence. Percentage overlap between repertoires was computed as shared unique clonotypes divided by the size of the smaller repertoire. Richness of each repertoire was evaluated using RTK rarefaction, the Chao1 estimator, and Recon v2.1 estimates of unobserved clonotypes. OLGA was used to compute generation probabilities for all TCRbeta clonotypes that the gDNA method yielded from four donors. The clones in this table, taken by TCRdb from immuneACCESS, are in-frame only. Not every clone is retained; where verified, under half of the shortfall comes from an unresolved V gene, and the cause of the rest is unknown. V, J and clone size were drawn from that table, and D and trimming were deduced from the DNA. Recorded for this sample are 800,000 or so clones; about 97% of them occurred a single time. Roughly 0.23% of the sample lies in the top ten.

From the germline V gene, CDR1 is SGHAT and CDR2 is FQNNGV. V loses 5 bases of germline sequence and J loses 4 bases, and the interval between the two ends is 6 bases. The CDR3 numbers 12 residues from cysteine through phenylalanine. Only the CDR3 part of the read is kept: 36 bases, read in frame from the first base. For the CD8 naive samples, CD45RO-negative cells were positively selected for CCR7, yielding a CD45RA+CCR7+ population from which TemRA cells were excluded. The donors were healthy, HIV-negative adults who had no recently reported acute infections or vaccinations. Every donor was a Caucasian adult residing in Nashville, Tennessee, USA. Blood was collected by leukapheresis, and PBMCs were isolated by Ficoll-Histopaque density gradient centrifugation and then cryopreserved in liquid nitrogen vapor phase. Purity and quantity of every magnetically sorted T cell population were checked by analytical flow cytometry. From each sorted fraction, genomic DNA was isolated and quantified by UV absorbance on a Nanodrop 2000c.

Sequencing input: naive CD8+ T cells sorted from blood. Read against the paper, the sample's cell subset or site label means: CD45RA+CCR7+. The sequence links TRBV11-2 to TRBJ1-3; the D gene remains uncertain. This receptor was obtained from a man aged 25-40 years in good health. The bases are TGTGCCAGCAGCGTATTCGGAAACACCATATATTTT. The translation is CASSVFGNTIYF. Supplemented by the reference TRBV11-2 and TRBJ1-3 proteins around the CDR3, the complete variable domain is EAGVAQSPRYKIIEKRQSVAFWCNPISGHATLYWYQQILGQGPKLLIQFQNNGVVDDSQLPKDRFSAERLKGVDSTLKIQPAKLEDSAVYLCASSVFGNTIYFGEGSWLTVV.